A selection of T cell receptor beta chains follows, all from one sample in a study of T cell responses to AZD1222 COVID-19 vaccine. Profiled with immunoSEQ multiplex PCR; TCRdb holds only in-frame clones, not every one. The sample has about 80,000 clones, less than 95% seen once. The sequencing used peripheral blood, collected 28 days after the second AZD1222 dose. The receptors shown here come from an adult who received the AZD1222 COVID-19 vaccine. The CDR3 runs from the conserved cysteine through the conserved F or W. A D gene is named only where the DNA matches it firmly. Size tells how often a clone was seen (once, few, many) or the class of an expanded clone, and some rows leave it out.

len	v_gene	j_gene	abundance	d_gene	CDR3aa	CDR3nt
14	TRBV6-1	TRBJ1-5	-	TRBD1	CASSKWTGGQPQHF	TGTGCCAGCAGCAAATGGACAGGCGGTCAGCCCCAGCATTTT
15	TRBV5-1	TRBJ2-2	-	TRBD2	CASSLGLAGAGELFF	TGCGCCAGCAGCTTGGGGCTAGCGGGAGCCGGGGAGCTGTTTTTT
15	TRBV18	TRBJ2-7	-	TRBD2	CASSLSGRGPGWQYF	TGTGCCAGCTCGCTTAGCGGGAGAGGCCCTGGGTGGCAGTACTTC
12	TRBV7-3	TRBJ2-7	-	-	CASSPDTYEQYF	TGTGCCAGCAGCCCCGATACCTACGAGCAGTACTTC
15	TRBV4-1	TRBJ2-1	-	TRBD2	CASSRIAGGLNEQFF	TGCGCCAGCAGCCGAATAGCGGGAGGTTTGAATGAGCAGTTCTTC
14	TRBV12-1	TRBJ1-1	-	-	CASSFTGFCTEAFF	TGTGCCAGCAGCTTTACAGGTTTTTGCACTGAAGCTTTCTTT
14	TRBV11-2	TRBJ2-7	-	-	CASSLDSGLGEQYF	TGTGCCAGCAGCTTAGATTCGGGACTGGGCGAGCAGTACTTC
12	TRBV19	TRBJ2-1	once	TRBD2	CASSPTGGEQFF	TGTGCCAGTAGCCCAACGGGAGGTGAGCAGTTCTTC
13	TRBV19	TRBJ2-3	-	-	CASSPDSPDTQYF	TGTGCCAGTAGTCCGGACTCCCCAGATACGCAGTATTTT
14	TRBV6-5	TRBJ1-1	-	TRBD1	CASRLDRAKTEAFF	TGTGCCAGCCGCCTGGACAGGGCGAAGACTGAAGCTTTCTTT
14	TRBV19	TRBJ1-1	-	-	CASSTTGSNTEAFF	TGTGCCAGTAGTACCACAGGCTCCAACACTGAAGCTTTCTTT
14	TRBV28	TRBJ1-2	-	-	CASSLSAGSNGYTF	TGTGCCAGCAGTTTATCGGCAGGGAGTAATGGCTACACCTTC
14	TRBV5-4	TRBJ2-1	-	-	CASSLAVGVGEQFF	TGTGCCAGCAGCTTGGCGGTAGGGGTGGGTGAGCAGTTCTTC
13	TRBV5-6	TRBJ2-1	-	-	CASSLGTATLQFF	TGTGCCAGCAGCTTGGGTACCGCCACCCTGCAGTTCTTC
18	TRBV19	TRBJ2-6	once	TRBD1	CASSFLRDRGTGANVLTF	TGTGCCAGTAGTTTCCTCCGGGACAGGGGGACTGGGGCCAACGTCCTGACTTTC
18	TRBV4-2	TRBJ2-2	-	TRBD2	CASSQIPGLAVNTGELFF	TGTGCCAGCAGCCAAATACCCGGACTAGCGGTGAACACCGGGGAGCTGTTTTTT
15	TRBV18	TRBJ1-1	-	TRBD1	CASSPFRGLETEAFF	TGTGCCAGCTCACCCTTCAGGGGGCTGGAAACTGAAGCTTTCTTT
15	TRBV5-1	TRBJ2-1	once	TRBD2	CASSVRAGDGNEQFF	TGCGCCAGCAGCGTACGAGCGGGAGACGGCAATGAGCAGTTCTTC
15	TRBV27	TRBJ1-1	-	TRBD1	CASSLSTTGDTEAFF	TGTGCCAGCAGTTTATCCACTACAGGGGACACTGAAGCTTTCTTT
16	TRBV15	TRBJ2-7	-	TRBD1	CATSRTSPGTEHEQYF	TGTGCCACCAGCAGAACTTCACCCGGGACAGAACACGAGCAGTACTTC
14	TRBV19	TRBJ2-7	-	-	CASSIVATSYEQYF	TGTGCCAGTAGTATAGTAGCGACCTCCTACGAGCAGTACTTC
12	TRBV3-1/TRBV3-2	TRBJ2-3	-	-	CASTTGWDTQYF	TGTGCCAGCACCACGGGGTGGGATACGCAGTATTTT
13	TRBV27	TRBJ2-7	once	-	CASSDREGYEQYF	TGTGCCAGCTCCGATAGAGAGGGCTACGAGCAGTACTTC
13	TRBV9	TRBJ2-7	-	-	CASSVESSYEQYF	TGTGCCAGCAGCGTAGAAAGCAGCTACGAGCAGTACTTC
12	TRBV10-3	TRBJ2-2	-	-	CAIGGASGELFF	TGTGCCATCGGGGGGGCGTCCGGGGAGCTGTTTTTT
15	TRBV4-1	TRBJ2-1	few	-	CASSQRDFSYNEQFF	TGCGCCAGCAGCCAACGGGACTTCTCCTACAATGAGCAGTTCTTC
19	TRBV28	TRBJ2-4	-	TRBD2	CASSLYGLAEPIAKNIQYF	TGTGCCAGCAGTTTATACGGACTAGCGGAACCTATAGCCAAAAACATTCAGTACTTC
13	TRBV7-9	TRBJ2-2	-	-	CASSPRLGGELFF	TGTGCCAGCAGCCCCCGTCTAGGCGGGGAGCTGTTTTTT
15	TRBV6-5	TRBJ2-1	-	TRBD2	CASSSSSGTYNEQFF	TGTGCCAGCAGTTCCTCTAGCGGGACTTACAATGAGCAGTTCTTC
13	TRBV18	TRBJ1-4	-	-	CASSPDGIEKLFF	TGTGCCAGCTCACCCGACGGGATCGAAAAACTGTTTTTT
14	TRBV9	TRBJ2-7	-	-	CASSASVFSYEQYF	TGTGCCAGCAGCGCTAGCGTATTTTCCTACGAGCAGTACTTC
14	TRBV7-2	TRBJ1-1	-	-	CASSLRTVNTEAFF	TGTGCCAGCAGCCTCCGGACAGTCAACACTGAAGCTTTCTTT
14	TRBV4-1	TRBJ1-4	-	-	CASSQDQGKEKLFF	TGCGCCAGCAGCCAAGATCAGGGGAAGGAAAAACTGTTTTTT
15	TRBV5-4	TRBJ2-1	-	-	CASSSNRALYNEQFF	TGTGCCAGCAGCTCGAACAGGGCCTTGTACAATGAGCAGTTCTTC
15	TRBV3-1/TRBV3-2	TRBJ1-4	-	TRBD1	CASSRWTGRDEKLFF	TGTGCCAGCAGCCGGTGGACAGGGCGGGATGAAAAACTGTTTTTT
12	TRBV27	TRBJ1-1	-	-	CASSTRRSEAFF	TGTGCCAGCAGTACTCGCAGGAGTGAAGCTTTCTTT
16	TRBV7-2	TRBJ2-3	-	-	CASSLEWDLGTDTQYF	TGTGCCAGCAGCTTAGAATGGGATTTGGGCACAGATACGCAGTATTTT
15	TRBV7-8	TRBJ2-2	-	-	CASSLVQGITGELFF	TGTGCCAGCAGCTTAGTACAGGGAATCACCGGGGAGCTGTTTTTT
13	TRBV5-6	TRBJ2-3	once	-	CASSSPLGDTQYF	TGTGCCAGCAGCTCCCCCCTTGGAGATACGCAGTATTTT
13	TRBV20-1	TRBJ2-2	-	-	CSASGGWDGELFF	TGCAGTGCCAGTGGCGGCTGGGATGGGGAGCTGTTTTTT
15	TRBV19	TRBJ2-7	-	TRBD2	CASSIPPGLGGEQYF	TGTGCCAGTAGTATACCTCCGGGACTAGGGGGTGAGCAGTACTTC
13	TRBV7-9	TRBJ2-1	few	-	CAGQLHSYNEQFF	TGTGCCGGGCAGCTCCATTCCTACAATGAGCAGTTCTTC
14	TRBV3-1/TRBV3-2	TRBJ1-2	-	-	CASSQVTLGYGYTF	TGTGCCAGCAGCCAAGTAACCCTCGGATATGGCTACACCTTC
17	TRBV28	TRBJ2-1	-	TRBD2	CASSFSSGLAGVHEQFF	TGTGCCAGCAGTTTCTCTTCGGGACTAGCGGGAGTACATGAGCAGTTCTTC
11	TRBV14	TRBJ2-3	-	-	CASSQGHTQYF	TGTGCCAGCAGCCAAGGACATACGCAGTATTTT
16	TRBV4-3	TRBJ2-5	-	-	CASSQERGDRFGTQYF	TGCGCCAGCAGCCAAGAGCGGGGGGACAGGTTTGGGACCCAGTACTTC
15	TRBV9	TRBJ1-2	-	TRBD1	CASSSTLTGKYGYTF	TGTGCCAGCAGCTCGACTTTGACAGGGAAGTATGGCTACACCTTC
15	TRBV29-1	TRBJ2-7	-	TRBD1	CSASGTGGAGDEQYF	TGCAGCGCATCCGGGACAGGGGGCGCGGGAGACGAGCAGTACTTC
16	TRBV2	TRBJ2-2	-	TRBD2	CASSVRAGDRAGELFF	TGTGCCAGCAGTGTACGAGCGGGAGATCGGGCCGGGGAGCTGTTTTTT
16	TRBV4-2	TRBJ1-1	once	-	CASSQGGQGWVTEAFF	TGTGCCAGCAGCCAAGGGGGGCAGGGGTGGGTCACTGAAGCTTTCTTT